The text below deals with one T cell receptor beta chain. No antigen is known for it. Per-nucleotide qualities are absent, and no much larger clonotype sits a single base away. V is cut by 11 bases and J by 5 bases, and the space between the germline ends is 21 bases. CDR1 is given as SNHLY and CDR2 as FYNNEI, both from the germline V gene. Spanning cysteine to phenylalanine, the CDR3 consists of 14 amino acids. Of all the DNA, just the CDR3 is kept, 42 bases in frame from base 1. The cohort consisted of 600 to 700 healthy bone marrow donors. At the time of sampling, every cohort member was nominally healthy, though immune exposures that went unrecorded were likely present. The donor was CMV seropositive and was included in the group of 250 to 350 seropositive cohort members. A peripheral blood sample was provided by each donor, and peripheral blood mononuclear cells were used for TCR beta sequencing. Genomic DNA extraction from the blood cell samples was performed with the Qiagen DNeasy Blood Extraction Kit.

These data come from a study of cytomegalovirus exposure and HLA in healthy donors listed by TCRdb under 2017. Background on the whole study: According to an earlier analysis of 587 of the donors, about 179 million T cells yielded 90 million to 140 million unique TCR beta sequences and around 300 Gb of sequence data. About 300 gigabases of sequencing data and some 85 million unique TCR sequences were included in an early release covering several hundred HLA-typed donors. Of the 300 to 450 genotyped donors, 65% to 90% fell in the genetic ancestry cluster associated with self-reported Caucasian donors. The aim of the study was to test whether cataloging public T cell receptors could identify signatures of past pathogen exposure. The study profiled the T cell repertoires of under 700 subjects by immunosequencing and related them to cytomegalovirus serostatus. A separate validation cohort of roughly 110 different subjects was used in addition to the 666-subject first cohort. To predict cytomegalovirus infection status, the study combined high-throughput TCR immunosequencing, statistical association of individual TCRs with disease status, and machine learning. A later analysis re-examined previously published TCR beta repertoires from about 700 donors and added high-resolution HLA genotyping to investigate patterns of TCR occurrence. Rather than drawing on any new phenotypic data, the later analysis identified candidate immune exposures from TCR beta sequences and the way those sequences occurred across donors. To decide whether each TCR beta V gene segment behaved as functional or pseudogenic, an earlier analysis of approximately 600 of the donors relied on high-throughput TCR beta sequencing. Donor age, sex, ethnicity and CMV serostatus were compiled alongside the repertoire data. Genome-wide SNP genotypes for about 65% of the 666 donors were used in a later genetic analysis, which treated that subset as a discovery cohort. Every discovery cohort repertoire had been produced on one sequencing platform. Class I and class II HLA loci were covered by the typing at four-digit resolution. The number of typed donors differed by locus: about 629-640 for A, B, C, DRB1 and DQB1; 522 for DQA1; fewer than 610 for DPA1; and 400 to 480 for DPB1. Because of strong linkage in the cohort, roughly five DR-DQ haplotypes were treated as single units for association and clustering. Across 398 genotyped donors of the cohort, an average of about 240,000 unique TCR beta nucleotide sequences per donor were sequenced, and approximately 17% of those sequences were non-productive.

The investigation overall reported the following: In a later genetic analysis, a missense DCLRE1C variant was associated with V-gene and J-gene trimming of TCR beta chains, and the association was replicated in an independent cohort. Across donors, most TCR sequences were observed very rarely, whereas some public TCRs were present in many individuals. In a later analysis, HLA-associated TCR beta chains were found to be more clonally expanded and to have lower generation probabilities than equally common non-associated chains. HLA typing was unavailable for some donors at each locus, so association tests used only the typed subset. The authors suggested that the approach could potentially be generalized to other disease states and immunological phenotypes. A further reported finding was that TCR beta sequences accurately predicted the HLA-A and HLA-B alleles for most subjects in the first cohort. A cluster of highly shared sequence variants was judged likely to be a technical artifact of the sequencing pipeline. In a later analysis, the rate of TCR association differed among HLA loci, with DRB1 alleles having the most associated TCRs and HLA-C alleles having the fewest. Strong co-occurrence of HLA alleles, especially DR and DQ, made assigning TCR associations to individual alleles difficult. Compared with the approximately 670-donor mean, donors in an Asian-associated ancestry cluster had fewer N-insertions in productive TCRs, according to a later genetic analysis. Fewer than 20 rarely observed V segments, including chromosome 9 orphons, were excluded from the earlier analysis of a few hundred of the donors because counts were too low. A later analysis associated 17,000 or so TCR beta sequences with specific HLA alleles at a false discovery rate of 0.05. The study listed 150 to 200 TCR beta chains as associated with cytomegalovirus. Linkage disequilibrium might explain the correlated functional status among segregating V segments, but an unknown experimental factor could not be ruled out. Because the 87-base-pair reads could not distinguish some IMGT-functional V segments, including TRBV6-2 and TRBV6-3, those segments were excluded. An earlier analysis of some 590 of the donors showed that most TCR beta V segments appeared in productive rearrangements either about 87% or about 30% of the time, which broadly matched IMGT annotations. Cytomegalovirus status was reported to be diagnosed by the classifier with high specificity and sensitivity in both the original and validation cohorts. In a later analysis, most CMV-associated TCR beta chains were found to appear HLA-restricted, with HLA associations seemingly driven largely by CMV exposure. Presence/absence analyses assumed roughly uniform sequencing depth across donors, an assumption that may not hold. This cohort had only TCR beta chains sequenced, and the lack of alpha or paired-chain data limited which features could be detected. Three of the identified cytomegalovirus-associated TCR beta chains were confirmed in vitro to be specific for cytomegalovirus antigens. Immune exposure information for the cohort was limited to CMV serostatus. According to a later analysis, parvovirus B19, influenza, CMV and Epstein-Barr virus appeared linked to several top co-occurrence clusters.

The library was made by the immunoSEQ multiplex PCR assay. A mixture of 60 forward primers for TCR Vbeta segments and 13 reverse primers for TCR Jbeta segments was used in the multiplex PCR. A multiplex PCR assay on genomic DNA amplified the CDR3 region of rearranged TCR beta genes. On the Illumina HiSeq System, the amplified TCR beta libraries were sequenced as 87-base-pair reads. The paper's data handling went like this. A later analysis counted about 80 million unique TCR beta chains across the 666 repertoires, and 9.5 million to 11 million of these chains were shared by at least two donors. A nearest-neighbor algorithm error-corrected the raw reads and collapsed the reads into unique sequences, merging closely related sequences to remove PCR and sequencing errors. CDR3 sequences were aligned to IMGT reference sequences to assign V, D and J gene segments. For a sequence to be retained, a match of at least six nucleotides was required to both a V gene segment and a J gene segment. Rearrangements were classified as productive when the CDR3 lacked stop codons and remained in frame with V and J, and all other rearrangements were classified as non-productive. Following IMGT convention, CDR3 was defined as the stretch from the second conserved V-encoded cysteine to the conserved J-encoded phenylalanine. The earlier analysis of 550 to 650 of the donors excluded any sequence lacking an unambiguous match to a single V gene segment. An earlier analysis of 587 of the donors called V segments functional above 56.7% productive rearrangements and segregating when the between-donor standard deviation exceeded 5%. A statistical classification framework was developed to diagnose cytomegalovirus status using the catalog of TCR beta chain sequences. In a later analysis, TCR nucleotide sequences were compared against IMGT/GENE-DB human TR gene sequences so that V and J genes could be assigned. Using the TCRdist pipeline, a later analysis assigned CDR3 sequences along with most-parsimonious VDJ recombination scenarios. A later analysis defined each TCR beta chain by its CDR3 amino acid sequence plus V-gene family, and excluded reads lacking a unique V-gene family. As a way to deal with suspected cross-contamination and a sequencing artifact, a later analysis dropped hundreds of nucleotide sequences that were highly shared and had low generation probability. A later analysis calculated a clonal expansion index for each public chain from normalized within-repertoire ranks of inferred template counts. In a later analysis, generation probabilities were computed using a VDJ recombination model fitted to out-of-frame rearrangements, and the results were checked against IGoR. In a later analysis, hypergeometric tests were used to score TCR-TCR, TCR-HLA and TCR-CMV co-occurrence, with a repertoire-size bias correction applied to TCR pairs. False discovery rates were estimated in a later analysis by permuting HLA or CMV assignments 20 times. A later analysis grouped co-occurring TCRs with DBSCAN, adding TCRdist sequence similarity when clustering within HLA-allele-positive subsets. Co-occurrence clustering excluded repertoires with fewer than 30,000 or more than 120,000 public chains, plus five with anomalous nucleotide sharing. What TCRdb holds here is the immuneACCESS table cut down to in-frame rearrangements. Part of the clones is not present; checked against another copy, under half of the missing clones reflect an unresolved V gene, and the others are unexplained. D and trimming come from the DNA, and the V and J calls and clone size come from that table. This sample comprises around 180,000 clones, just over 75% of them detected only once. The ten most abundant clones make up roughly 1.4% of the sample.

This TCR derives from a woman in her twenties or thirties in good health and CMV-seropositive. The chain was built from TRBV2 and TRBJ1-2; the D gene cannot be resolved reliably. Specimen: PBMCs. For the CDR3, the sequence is CAVMREYVGYGYTF. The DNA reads TGTGCCGTAATGAGGGAGTACGTGGGGTATGGCTACACCTTC.